These 5 T cell receptor beta chains were all obtained from the same sample, sequenced in a study of blood T cell repertoires in COVID-19. Method: immunoSEQ multiplex PCR; TCRdb's copy keeps in-frame clones and lacks some. The sample lists around 290,000 clones; roughly 90% were seen once. The specimen sequenced was peripheral blood. The receptors were sampled from a woman in her 30s with COVID-19, enrolled during active disease.

The CDR3 loop reads CASSLTGSGSEAFF. For the CDR3, the DNA is TGCGCCAGCAGCTTAACAGGGTCTGGGTCTGAAGCTTTCTTT. The gene calls are TRBV5-1 and TRBJ1-1; D may be TRBD1 (6 bases). Trimming took off 2 bases at V and 6 bases at J, with 14 bases between the two ends. The germline CDR1 and CDR2 sequences are SGHRS and YFSETQ. The CDR3 totals 14 residues.

The rearrangement joins TRBV2 to TRBJ2-7; D unresolved. The CDR3 has 14 amino acids. Germline values: CDR1 SNHLY, CDR2 FYNNEI. Trimming took off 4 bases at V and 0 bases at J, with 10 bases between the two ends. The CDR3 region has the DNA TGTGCCAGCAGTGCCCCTAGGAGCTCCTACGAGCAGTACTTC. As protein: CASSAPRSSYEQYF.

The genes are TRBV4-2 and TRBJ1-2; TRBD1 matches at 7 bases. V shed 0 bases, J shed 5 bases, and the junction held 9 bases outside the gene matches. This CDR3 spans 16 amino acids. Germline values: CDR1 LGHNA, CDR2 YNFKEQ. The CDR3 protein is CASSQDDGRGVYGYTF. The CDR3 nucleotides read TGTGCCAGCAGCCAAGATGACGGCAGGGGGGTGTATGGCTACACCTTC.

V is TRBV14 and J is TRBJ2-7, with D possibly TRBD1 on 6 matching bases. This CDR3 spans 15 amino acids. CDR1 is SGHDN and CDR2 is FVKESK in the germline V gene. Trimming removed 1 base at V and 2 bases at J, with 12 bases between. CDR3 in amino acids: CASSQARTAPYEQYF. As DNA, the CDR3 is TGTGCCAGCAGCCAAGCCCGGACAGCGCCCTACGAGCAGTACTTC.

The chain links TRBV10-3 to TRBJ2-4; 9 nucleotides agree with TRBD1. The J segment lost 3 bases and the V segment lost 2 bases, leaving 11 bases of the junction unmatched. The CDR3 extends over 18 amino acids. From germline, CDR1 is ENHRY and CDR2 SYGVKD. CDR3 loop: CAISEMGTGIRYKNIQYF. The CDR3, as DNA: TGTGCCATCAGTGAGATGGGGACAGGGATCCGTTACAAAAACATTCAGTACTTC.